This paragraph covers one TCR beta chain sequence. Its antigen is undetermined. The data were obtained in a study of PD-1 blockade in classical Hodgkin lymphoma. Study-level points and caveats: What drove the repertoire differences, possibly disease activity or prior therapy, has not been defined.

Time point specified: cycle 4 day 1 (C4D1), after less than 7 weeks of nivolumab. Every patient had relapsed following autologous stem cell transplantation, and cohorts differed in brentuximab vedotin exposure. Some clones are missing from TCRdb's copy, which holds only in-frame ones; the method was immunoSEQ multiplex PCR. Counted here are 20,000 or so clones, approximately 90% occurring once; the ten biggest clones make up roughly 21%. The TCR originated in a human donor with classical Hodgkin lymphoma. The specimen comprised peripheral blood mononuclear cells (PBMCs), sampled before the fourth cycle of nivolumab.

This chain's CDR3 is CASSTGGVNTGELFF. CDR3 nucleotide sequence: TGTGCCAGCTCAACGGGGGGAGTGAACACCGGGGAGCTGTTTTTT. The chain recombines TRBV18 with TRBJ2-2, with TRBD2 matching over 7 bases. The CDR3 contains 15 residues. Germline CDR1 KGHSH, CDR2 LQKENI. Unmatched junction bases numbered 4, after V lost 5 bases and J lost 1 base.